A single sample gave rise to the 25 T cell receptor beta chains below, sequenced in a study of OX40 agonist ivuxolimab in advanced cancers. TCRdb's copy holds only in-frame clones and misses some; the assay was immunoSEQ multiplex PCR. In the table there are around 81,000 clones, 70% to 90% of which are singletons. This sample comprised CD4+ or CD8+ T cells sorted from blood, obtained in a trial of the OX40 agonist ivuxolimab. The receptors stem from an adult with an advanced solid tumor such as melanoma, head and neck, liver or kidney cancer.

The chain is built from TRBV19 and TRBJ1-1; 8 bases are shared with TRBD1. Germline V gene data show CDR1 as LNHDA and CDR2 as SQIVND (reference sequence). V gave up 7 bases and J gave up 5 bases; unmatched junction bases: 9. The CDR3 totals 14 residues. Written as DNA, the CDR3 is TGTGCCAGTACCTCCCGACAGGGGACGACTGAAGCTTTCTTT. This translates into CASTSRQGTTEAFF.

This clone was observed once. The chain uses TRBV5-4 and TRBJ2-1; D is uncertain. Trimming took 0 bases from V and 5 from J, leaving 12 bases between them. The germline CDR1 and CDR2 sequences are SGHNT and YYREEE (reference sequence). The CDR3 has 15 residues. The CDR3 loop reads CASSLGGQPHNEQFF. CDR3 in DNA: TGTGCCAGCAGCTTGGGTGGGCAACCGCACAATGAGCAGTTCTTC.

The chain combines TRBV14 with TRBJ2-2, with D unclear. The germline gives CDR1 SGHDN, CDR2 FVKESK. The CDR3 extends over 14 amino acids. Deletions cut 4 bases from V and 1 base from J, with 7 bases between. The CDR3 sequence: CASSPQRNTGELFF. CDR3 sequence (DNA): TGTGCCAGCAGCCCTCAGCGGAACACCGGGGAGCTGTTTTTT.

The rearrangement links TRBV4-1 to TRBJ1-4; 7 positions agree with TRBD1. V lost 4 bases, J lost 2 bases, and 7 bases stayed unmatched. This CDR3 region has 16 residues. Germline loops: CDR1 MGHRA, CDR2 YSYEKL. The CDR3 region has the DNA TGCGCCAGCAGCCGAAACCCGGGACAGACTAATGAAAAACTGTTTTTT. This encodes CASSRNPGQTNEKLFF.

The chain joins TRBV19 to TRBJ2-2; 9 bases map to TRBD2. This CDR3 is 15 amino acids long. Germline V CDR1 and CDR2: LNHDA, SQIVND (reference sequence). With V trimmed by 7 bases and J by 8 bases, 11 bases remained unmatched. The CDR3 region is CASNHPLAGTGELFF. The CDR3 bases are TGTGCCAGTAACCACCCACTAGCGGGTACTGGGGAGCTGTTTTTT. The full variable domain, in which reference TRBV19 and TRBJ2-2 provide the parts outside the CDR3, is DGGITQSPKYLFRKEGQNVTLSCEQNLNHDAMYWYRQDPGQGLRLIYYSQIVNDFQKGDIAEGYSVSREKKESFPLTVTSAQKNPTAFYLCASNHPLAGTGELFFGEGSRLTVL.

The J gene is TRBJ2-4, the V gene TRBV15; 7 nucleotides line up with TRBD2. The ends lost 1 base at V and 15 bases at J; junction bases unmatched: 12. Germline V CDR1 and CDR2: LNHNV, YYDKDF (reference sequence). This CDR3 contains 14 residues. The CDR3 is CATSRAAEGGRAYF. DNA of the CDR3: TGTGCCACCAGCAGAGCCGCCGAGGGCGGGAGAGCGTACTTC.

The DNA for the CDR3 is TGTGCCAGCGACCGGACCGGGACAGCTGAAGCTTTCTTT. As protein: CASDRTGTAEAFF. The chain employs TRBV28 and TRBJ1-1, with 7 bases matching TRBD1. The length of the CDR3 is 13 residues. With 8 bases clipped from V and 6 bases from J, the junction kept 9 bases outside the gene matches. Per germline, CDR1 MDHEN and CDR2 SYDVKM.

In its sample, this clone was seen once. The chain uses TRBV7-8 and TRBJ1-2; 10 bases line up with TRBD1. Germline loops: CDR1 SGHVS, CDR2 FQNEAQ. The CDR3 spans 15 residues. V trimming: 5 bases; J trimming: 2 bases; junction bases outside the gene matches: 5. CDR3 in DNA: TGTGCCAGCAGCCACTGGACAGGGGGGAACTATGGCTACACCTTC. Protein: CASSHWTGGNYGYTF.

The chain has TRBV5-4 and TRBJ1-4; 10 bases line up with TRBD1. Germline CDR1 reads SGHNT; CDR2 reads YYREEE (reference sequence). J gave up 10 bases and V 3 bases, and 9 bases lay outside the gene matches. The CDR3 covers 15 residues. CDR3: CASSSTGGEGGKLFF. CDR3 nucleotide sequence: TGTGCCAGCAGCTCGACAGGGGGCGAAGGTGGAAAACTGTTTTTT.

The chain joins TRBV9 to TRBJ2-5, with 9 nucleotides matching TRBD2. Germline assignment: CDR1 SGDLS and CDR2 YYNGEE. This CDR3 is 17 amino acids long. The V segment lost 0 bases and the J segment 0 bases; nucleotides outside the gene matches: 6. This chain's CDR3 is CASSVGLAGNHQETQYF. CDR3 nucleotide sequence: TGTGCCAGCAGCGTAGGGCTAGCGGGAAACCACCAAGAGACCCAGTACTTC.

This chain connects TRBV4-2 to TRBJ2-3; D not certain. Trimming stripped 0 bases from V and 0 bases from J, with 7 bases between. This CDR3 contains 15 residues. The V gene's germline CDR1 is LGHNA and CDR2 YNFKEQ. The CDR3 loop reads CASSQELGSTDTQYF. CDR3 in DNA: TGTGCCAGCAGCCAAGAGTTGGGAAGCACAGATACGCAGTATTTT.

This clone showed up just a few times. J is TRBJ1-4 and V is TRBV9; D perhaps matches TRBD1 (5 bases). This CDR3 region has 15 residues. Trimming took off 4 bases at V and 3 bases at J, with 13 bases between the two ends. The germline V gene encodes CDR1 SGDLS and CDR2 YYNGEE. The CDR3 DNA follows: TGTGCCAGCAGCACGGACGGGGGACCTAATGAAAAACTGTTTTTT. As protein: CASSTDGGPNEKLFF. Looking up the rest from reference TRBV9 and TRBJ1-4 gives the full variable domain: DSGVTQTPKHLITATGQRVTLRCSPRSGDLSVYWYQQSLDQGLQFLIQYYNGEERAKGNILERFSAQQFPDLHSELNLSSLELGDSALYFCASSTDGGPNEKLFFGSGTQLSVL.

This sequence joins TRBV19 and TRBJ2-7, with 8 bases aligning to TRBD1. Losses at the gene ends were 1 base for V and 2 bases for J; bases not matched to a gene: 4. Germline lookup yields CDR1 LNHDA and CDR2 SQIVND (reference sequence). The CDR3 extends over 15 amino acids. CDR3 residues: CASSIAPGQAYEQYF. CDR3 nucleotide sequence: TGTGCCAGTAGTATAGCCCCGGGACAGGCCTACGAGCAGTACTTC. Filled out from reference TRBV19 and TRBJ2-7, the complete variable domain reads DGGITQSPKYLFRKEGQNVTLSCEQNLNHDAMYWYRQDPGQGLRLIYYSQIVNDFQKGDIAEGYSVSREKKESFPLTVTSAQKNPTAFYLCASSIAPGQAYEQYFGPGTRLTVT.

CDR3 DNA sequence: TGTGCCAGTAGTATAGGGGTAATCGCCAACCAAGAGACCCAGTACTTC. It specifies CASSIGVIANQETQYF. The chain uses TRBV19 and TRBJ2-5; no definite D call. Trimming removed 1 base at V and 0 bases at J, with 12 bases between. The CDR3 has 16 amino acids. Germline lookup yields CDR1 LNHDA and CDR2 SQIVND (reference sequence).

DNA for the CDR3: TGTGCCAGCAGCCCGCAGGATTTCGCTGAAGCTTTCTTT. Its protein is CASSPQDFAEAFF. The rearrangement joins TRBV5-5 to TRBJ1-1; D is undetermined. CDR1 and CDR2 from the germline V gene are SGHKS and YYEKEE (reference sequence). The CDR3 runs 13 residues. V gave up 4 bases and J gave up 6 bases, with 13 bases separating them.

The V gene is TRBV7-2, the J gene TRBJ2-5; tentatively, D is TRBD2 (6 bases). Germline V gene lookup returns CDR1 SGHTA and CDR2 FQGNSA. V lost 3 bases, J lost 3 bases, and 8 bases lay in between. CDR3 length: 13 amino acids. CDR3 bases: TGTGCCAGCAGCTTCCAGCGGGAAGAGACCCAGTACTTC. Protein sequence: CASSFQREETQYF.

The chain recombines TRBV5-4 with TRBJ2-4; D may match TRBD1 or TRBD2 (6 bases each). CDR1 is SGHNT and CDR2 is YYREEE in the germline V gene (reference sequence). With 0 bases removed from V and 10 bases from J, the gap between germline ends came to 14 bases. This CDR3 has 14 residues. DNA of the CDR3: TGTGCCAGCAGCTTGGGGGGGGCGAATCGGATTCAGTACTTC. This encodes CASSLGGANRIQYF. Full variable domain (rest looked up from reference TRBV5-4 and TRBJ2-4): ETGVTQSPTHLIKTRGQQVTLRCSSQSGHNTVSWYQQALGQGPQFIFQYYREEENGRGNFPPRFSGLQFPNYSSELNVNALELDDSALYLCASSLGGANRIQYFGAGTRLSVL.

The chain links TRBV5-6 to TRBJ2-5; perhaps TRBD1 as D (5 bases). This CDR3 is 13 amino acids long. CDR1 and CDR2 (germline): SGHDT, YYEEEE. V was clipped by 2 bases and J by 3 bases, with 8 bases between them. The CDR3 coding sequence is TGTGCCAGCAGCTTTAGGGGCGAAGAGACCCAGTACTTC. Translating gives CASSFRGEETQYF.

This clone appeared a few times. V usage is TRBV7-2 and J usage is TRBJ1-2; 9 bases align to TRBD1. The CDR3 totals 15 residues. Germline V gives CDR1 SGHTA, CDR2 FQGNSA. The V and J ends lost 4 bases and 3 bases, in that order; junction bases with no gene match: 6. The CDR3 protein is CASSSPRQGDYGYTF. The CDR3 coding sequence is TGTGCCAGCAGCTCACCTCGACAGGGGGACTATGGCTACACCTTC.

This clone appeared a few times. The CDR3 loop is CASSEGGVGNQPQHF. CDR3 bases: TGTGCCAGCAGTGAAGGGGGGGTGGGCAATCAGCCCCAGCATTTT. The chain employs TRBV6-1 and TRBJ1-5; D is possibly TRBD1 (5 bases). The germline V and J ends were trimmed by 1 base and 2 bases, with 9 bases remaining between them. This CDR3 has 15 amino acids. Germline CDR1 reads MNHNS; CDR2 reads SASEGT.

The chain carries TRBV6-5 and TRBJ2-7; D uncertain. The CDR3 totals 11 residues. Trimming shortened V by 6 bases and J by 1 base, and 4 bases separated the two germline ends. Germline CDR1 is MNHEY and CDR2 is SVGAGI. CDR3 protein: CASRTSYEQYF. The CDR3 nucleotides read TGTGCCAGCAGGACATCCTACGAGCAGTACTTC.

V is TRBV20-1 and J is TRBJ1-1; D not certain. Trimming cost V 6 bases and J 10 bases, with 9 bases left between them. The CDR3 totals 9 residues. Germline CDR1 reads DFQATT; CDR2 reads SNEGSKA (reference sequence). The CDR3 loop reads CSATDTAFF. The DNA of the CDR3 is TGCAGTGCCACAGATACAGCTTTCTTT.

J is TRBJ1-1 and V is TRBV19; a possible D gene is TRBD1 (5 bases). Between the trimmed V and J ends, which lost 7 bases and 4 bases, there was a span of 19 bases. CDR3 length: 15 residues. Germline loops: CDR1 LNHDA, CDR2 SQIVND (reference sequence). The CDR3 sequence: CASNAGRPSGTEAFF. As DNA, the CDR3 is TGTGCCAGTAATGCAGGGCGCCCTTCAGGCACTGAAGCTTTCTTT.

This clone was observed a handful of times. This sample also contains other DNA sequences that code for the same CDR3. The chain is built from TRBV28 and TRBJ2-7; no definite D call. The V and J ends lost 3 bases and 3 bases respectively, with 6 bases between them. Germline CDR1 and CDR2: MDHEN and SYDVKM. The CDR3 loop spans 12 amino acids. The CDR3 nucleotides are TGTGCCAGCAGTTTGGGCAACTACGAGCAGTACTTC. Amino acids: CASSLGNYEQYF.

The V and J genes are TRBV5-6 and TRBJ1-2, with TRBD1 matching over 8 bases. In germline, CDR1 is SGHDT, CDR2 YYEEEE. Trimming cost V 4 bases and J 10 bases; bases outside gene matches: 12. The CDR3 spans 14 residues. The CDR3 DNA reads as TGTGCCAGCAGCCTCGGACAGGGCATCCCTGCCTACACCTTC. It encodes CASSLGQGIPAYTF.